The 14 T cell receptor beta chains in this list originate from one sample, sequenced in a study of T cells in Graves' hyperthyroidism and ophthalmopathy. Amplification of TCR beta CDR3 regions was performed using RNA transcripts as template. First-round RT-PCR of the TCR CDR3 relied on the HTBI primer set. TCRdb used MiXCR to reprocess the multiplex PCR reads, holding one entry per CDR3 protein. The sample contains about 540,000 distinct CDR3 sequences, under 60% of which appear only once. The sequencing sample was made of peripheral blood or thyroid tissue (not recorded which). These receptors originate from a woman aged 18-29 years with Graves' hyperthyroidism.

This chain links TRBV7-8 with TRBJ1-4; D is uncertain. Germline V gene sequence: CDR1 SGHVS, CDR2 FQNEAQ. The V and J ends lost 8 bases and 6 bases respectively, with 16 bases between them. CDR3 size: 14 residues. This CDR3 is CASAIDREDEKLFF. Written as DNA, the CDR3 is TGTGCCAGCGCCATCGACCGGGAGGATGAAAAACTGTTTTTT.

The V and J genes are TRBV10-3 and TRBJ1-2, with 11 bases matching TRBD1. Germline trimming cut 3 bases from V and 5 bases from J; bases unmatched to any gene: 5. The CDR3 extends over 15 amino acids. Germline CDR1 reads ENHRY; CDR2 reads SYGVKD. The CDR3 DNA reads as TGTGCCATCAGTGAAAGGACAGGGGGCGGATATGGCTACACCTTC. This translates into CAISERTGGGYGYTF.

V usage is TRBV18 and J usage is TRBJ2-7, with D perhaps matching TRBD1 (6 bases). This CDR3 spans 14 amino acids. Trimming stripped 6 bases from V and 2 bases from J, with 14 bases between. CDR1 and CDR2 from the germline V gene are KGHSH and LQKENI. In DNA, the CDR3 is TGTGCCAGCTCCCTTTCCCAGGGGCCCTACGAGCAGTACTTC. Encoded protein: CASSLSQGPYEQYF.

This clonotype was found many times. This chain uses TRBV7-6 with TRBJ2-7, with 9 bases aligning to TRBD1. The CDR3 runs to 16 residues. Germline values: CDR1 SGHVS, CDR2 FNYEAQ. J was trimmed by 2 bases and V by 3 bases; bases with no gene match: 8. The DNA for the CDR3 is TGTGCCAGCAGCTTCGCCCCGGGACAGGGTCCCTACGAGCAGTACTTC. Its translation: CASSFAPGQGPYEQYF.

In its sample, this clonotype was seen many times. As DNA, the CDR3 is TGTGCCAGCAGCTTAGGAGGGGGGGCGGGAGCTACCTACGAGCAGTACTTC. Residues: CASSLGGGAGATYEQYF. V gene TRBV7-8 combines with J gene TRBJ2-7; possibly TRBD2 for D (7 bases). The V gene's germline CDR1 is SGHVS and CDR2 FQNEAQ. The CDR3 extends over 17 amino acids. Trimming removed 1 base at V and 2 bases at J, with 18 bases between.

V and J are TRBV12-3 or TRBV12-4 and TRBJ2-1; D unclear. Trimming stripped 5 bases from V and 4 bases from J, with 6 bases between. The length of the CDR3 is 12 residues. CDR3 in amino acids: CASSARYNEQFF. The DNA of the CDR3 is TGTGCCAGCAGTGCTCGTTACAATGAGCAGTTCTTC.

The J gene is TRBJ2-1, the V gene TRBV7-2, with D hard to call. The CDR3 loop spans 13 amino acids. Germline-derived CDR1 and CDR2 are SGHTA and FQGNSA. Between the trimmed V and J ends, which lost 3 bases and 5 bases, there was a span of 8 bases. The CDR3, as DNA: TGTGCCAGCAGCTTGGCTGGCGACAATGAGCAGTTCTTC. Protein sequence: CASSLAGDNEQFF.

This clonotype was seen only a few times. V is TRBV7-8 and J is TRBJ1-1; tentative D call: TRBD1 (5 bases). The CDR3 runs 16 residues. Germline V gives CDR1 SGHVS, CDR2 FQNEAQ. V was shortened by 3 bases and J by 1 base, with 15 bases between the two germline ends. For the CDR3, the DNA is TGTGCCAGCAGCTTTCTGGAGGGGCGAGAGAACACTGAAGCTTTCTTT. Encoded protein: CASSFLEGRENTEAFF.

This clonotype has a count of ten or more. The genes are TRBV20-1 and TRBJ1-2; TRBD1 matches at 12 bases. V gave up 6 bases and J gave up 4 bases; unmatched junction bases: 12. Germline V gives CDR1 DFQATT, CDR2 SNEGSKA (reference sequence). The CDR3 covers 16 residues. As DNA, the CDR3 is TGCAGTGCCGACCTCGGGACAGGGGGCCGGGGCTATGGCTACACCTTC. It codes for CSADLGTGGRGYGYTF.

In this sample, this clonotype turned up a few times. This sequence joins TRBV6-1 and TRBJ2-5, with 10 bases fitting TRBD2. The V and J ends lost 4 bases and 1 base, in that order; junction bases with no gene match: 9. CDR3 length: 17 residues. The germline V gene has CDR1 MNHNS and CDR2 SASEGT. DNA for the CDR3: TGTGCCAGCAGTGGTCAGCGGGAGGGCCTCCTCCAAGAGACCCAGTACTTC. Translating gives CASSGQREGLLQETQYF.

This chain links TRBV29-1 with TRBJ2-5, with 13 positions matching TRBD2. V was clipped by 5 bases and J by 5 bases; unmatched bases: 11. The CDR3 spans 16 residues. Germline V gene sequence: CDR1 SQVTM, CDR2 ANQGSEA. CDR3 in amino acids: CSVKGGLAGPGETQYF. The CDR3 DNA follows: TGCAGCGTTAAGGGGGGACTAGCGGGACCCGGGGAGACCCAGTACTTC.

This clonotype was detected many times. The chain has TRBV27 and TRBJ1-5; D remains ambiguous. CDR1 and CDR2 from the germline V gene are MNHEY and SMNVEV (reference sequence). V gave up 4 bases and J gave up 2 bases, with 6 bases separating them. The CDR3 loop spans 13 amino acids. DNA for the CDR3: TGTGCCAGCAGTTGGGGTGGCAATCAGCCCCAGCATTTT. Residues: CASSWGGNQPQHF.

The J gene is TRBJ1-1, the V gene TRBV18; D is ambiguous. CDR1 and CDR2 from the germline V gene are KGHSH and LQKENI. V gave up 3 bases and J gave up 0 bases, with 11 bases separating them. CDR3 length: 15 amino acids. The CDR3 here is CASSPFEGMNTEAFF. DNA for the CDR3: TGTGCCAGCTCACCCTTCGAGGGCATGAACACTGAAGCTTTCTTT.

This clonotype was seen at least ten times. The rearrangement joins TRBV4-3 to TRBJ1-4; D gene uncertain. CDR1 and CDR2 (germline): LGHNA, YSLEER. V was trimmed by 1 base and J by 0 bases, leaving 6 bases between them. The CDR3 extends over 15 amino acids. The CDR3 spells CASSQGDATNEKLFF. The CDR3 nucleotides are TGCGCCAGCAGCCAAGGCGATGCAACTAATGAAAAACTGTTTTTT.